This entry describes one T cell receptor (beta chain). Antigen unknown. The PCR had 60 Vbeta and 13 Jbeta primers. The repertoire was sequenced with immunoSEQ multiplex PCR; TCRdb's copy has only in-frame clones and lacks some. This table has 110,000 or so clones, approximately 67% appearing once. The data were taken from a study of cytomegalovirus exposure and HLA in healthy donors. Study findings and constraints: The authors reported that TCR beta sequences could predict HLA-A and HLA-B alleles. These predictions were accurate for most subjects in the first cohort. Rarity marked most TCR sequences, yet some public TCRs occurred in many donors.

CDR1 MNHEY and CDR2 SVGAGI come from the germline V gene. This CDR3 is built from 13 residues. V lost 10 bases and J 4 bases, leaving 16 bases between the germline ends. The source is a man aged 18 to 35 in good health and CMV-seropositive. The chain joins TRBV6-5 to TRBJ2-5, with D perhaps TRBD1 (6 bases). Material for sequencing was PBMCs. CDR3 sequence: CATGLGTLETQYF. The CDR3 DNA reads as TGTGCCACCGGATTGGGGACATTAGAGACCCAGTACTTC.